This T cell receptor beta chain emerged from a study of OX40 agonist ivuxolimab in advanced cancers. Clones were read by immunoSEQ multiplex PCR, and TCRdb kept only the in-frame ones, dropping some. The sample consists of fewer than 65,000 clones, around 89% of them appearing once. Study results and caveats: Clonal expansion was seen in CD4+ and CD8+ blood T cells by week 6 at 0.1 to 3.0 mg/kg. Partial responders dosed at 0.1-3.0 mg/kg displayed clonal expansion ranking among the lowest.

With V trimmed by 2 bases and J by 5 bases, 5 bases remained unmatched. The CDR3 has 15 amino acids. Germline-derived CDR1 and CDR2 are MDHEN and SYDVKM. Worth noting for this clone: Its antigen remains unidentified.

The sequencing used CD4+ or CD8+ T cells sorted from blood, collected in a trial of the OX40 agonist ivuxolimab. The chain has TRBV28 and TRBJ2-2, with 7 bases fitting TRBD2. This clonotype originated in an adult with an advanced solid tumor such as melanoma, head and neck, liver or kidney cancer. Here the CDR3 DNA reads TGTGCCAGCAGTTTAGCGGGAGTTGAGACCGGGGAGCTGTTTTTT. Translated, it gives CASSLAGVETGELFF. Looking up the rest from reference TRBV28 and TRBJ2-2 gives the full variable domain: DVKVTQSSRYLVKRTGEKVFLECVQDMDHENMFWYRQDPGLGLRLIYFSYDVKMKEKGDIPEGYSVSREKKERFSLILESASTNQTSMYLCASSLAGVETGELFFGEGSRLTVL.